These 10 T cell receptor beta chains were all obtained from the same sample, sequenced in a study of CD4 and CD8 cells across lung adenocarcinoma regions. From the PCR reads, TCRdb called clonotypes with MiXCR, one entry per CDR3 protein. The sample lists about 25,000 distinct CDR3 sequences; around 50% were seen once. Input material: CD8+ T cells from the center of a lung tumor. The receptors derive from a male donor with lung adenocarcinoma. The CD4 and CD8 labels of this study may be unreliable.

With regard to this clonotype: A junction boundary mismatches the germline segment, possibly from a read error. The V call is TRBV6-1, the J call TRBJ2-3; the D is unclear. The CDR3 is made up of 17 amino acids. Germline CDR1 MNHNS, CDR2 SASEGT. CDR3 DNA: TGTGCCAGCAGTGAGGAACTCCAGGCTGCGAGCACAGATAAGCAGTATTTC. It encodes CASSEELQAASTDKQYF.

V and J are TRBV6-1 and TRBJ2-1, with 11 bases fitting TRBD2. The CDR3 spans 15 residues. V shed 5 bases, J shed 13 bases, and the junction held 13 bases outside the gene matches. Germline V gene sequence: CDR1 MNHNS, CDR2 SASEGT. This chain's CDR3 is CASSTLAGARNNQFF. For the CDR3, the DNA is TGTGCCAGCAGTACACTAGCGGGAGCCCGCAATAATCAGTTCTTC.

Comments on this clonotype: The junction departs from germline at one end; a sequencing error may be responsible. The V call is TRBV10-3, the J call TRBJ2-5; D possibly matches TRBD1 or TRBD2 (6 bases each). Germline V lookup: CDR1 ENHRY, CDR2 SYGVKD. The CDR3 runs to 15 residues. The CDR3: CAGGLGGRDQDTQYF. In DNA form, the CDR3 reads TGTGCCGGGGGCCTCGGGGGCCGTGACCAAGACACCCAGTACTTC.

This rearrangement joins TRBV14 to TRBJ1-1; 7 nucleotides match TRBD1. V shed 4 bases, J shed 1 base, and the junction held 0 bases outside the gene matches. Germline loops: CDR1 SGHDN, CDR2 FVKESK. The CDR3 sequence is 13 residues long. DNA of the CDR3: TGTGCCAGCAGCCGGGACAGGAACACTGAAGCTTTCTTT. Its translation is CASSRDRNTEAFF.

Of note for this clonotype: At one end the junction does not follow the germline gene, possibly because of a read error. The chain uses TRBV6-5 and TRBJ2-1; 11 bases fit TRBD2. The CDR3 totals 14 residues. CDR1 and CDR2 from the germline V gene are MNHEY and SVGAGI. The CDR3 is CASSYLLAGGEQYF. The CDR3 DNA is TGTGCCAGCAGTTACCTCCTAGCGGGAGGAGAGCAGTATTTC.

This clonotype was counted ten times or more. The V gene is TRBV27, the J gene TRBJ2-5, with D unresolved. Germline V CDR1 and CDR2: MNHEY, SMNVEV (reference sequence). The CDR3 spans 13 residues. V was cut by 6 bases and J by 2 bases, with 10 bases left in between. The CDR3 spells CASSNIGQETQYF. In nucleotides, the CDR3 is TGTGCCAGCAGCAATATCGGACAAGAGACCCAGTACTTC.

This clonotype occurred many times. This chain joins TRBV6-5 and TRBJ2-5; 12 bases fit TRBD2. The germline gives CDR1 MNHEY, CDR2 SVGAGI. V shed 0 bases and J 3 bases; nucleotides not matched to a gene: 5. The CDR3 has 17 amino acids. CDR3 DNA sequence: TGTGCCAGCAGTTACTCGCTAGCGGGAGGGTATAAAGAGACCCAGTACTTC. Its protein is CASSYSLAGGYKETQYF.

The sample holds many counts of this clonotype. CDR3 bases: TGTGCCAGCACCGGAGCGGACCCGACCTACGAGCAGTACTTC. The encoded protein is CASTGADPTYEQYF. This chain connects TRBV6-1 to TRBJ2-1; TRBD2 is a possible D gene (5 bases). The J call may be faulty, since TRBJ2-7 better matches the DNA end. The CDR3 consists of 14 residues. Looked up from germline, CDR1 is MNHNS and CDR2 is SASEGT.

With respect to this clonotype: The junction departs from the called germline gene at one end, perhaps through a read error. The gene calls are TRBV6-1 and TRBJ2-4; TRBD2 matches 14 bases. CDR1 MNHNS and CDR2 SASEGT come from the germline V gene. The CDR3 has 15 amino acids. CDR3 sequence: CASSGLAGGPDMQYF. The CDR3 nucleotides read TGTGCCAGCAGTGGACTAGCGGGAGGGCCAGATATGCAGTATTTC.

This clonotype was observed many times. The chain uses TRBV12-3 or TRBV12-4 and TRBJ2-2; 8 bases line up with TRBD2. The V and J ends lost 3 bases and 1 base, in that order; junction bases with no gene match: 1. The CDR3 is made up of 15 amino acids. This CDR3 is CASSLGLGNTGELFF. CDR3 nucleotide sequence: TGTGCCAGCAGTTTGGGACTAGGGAACACCGGGGAGCTGTTTTTT.